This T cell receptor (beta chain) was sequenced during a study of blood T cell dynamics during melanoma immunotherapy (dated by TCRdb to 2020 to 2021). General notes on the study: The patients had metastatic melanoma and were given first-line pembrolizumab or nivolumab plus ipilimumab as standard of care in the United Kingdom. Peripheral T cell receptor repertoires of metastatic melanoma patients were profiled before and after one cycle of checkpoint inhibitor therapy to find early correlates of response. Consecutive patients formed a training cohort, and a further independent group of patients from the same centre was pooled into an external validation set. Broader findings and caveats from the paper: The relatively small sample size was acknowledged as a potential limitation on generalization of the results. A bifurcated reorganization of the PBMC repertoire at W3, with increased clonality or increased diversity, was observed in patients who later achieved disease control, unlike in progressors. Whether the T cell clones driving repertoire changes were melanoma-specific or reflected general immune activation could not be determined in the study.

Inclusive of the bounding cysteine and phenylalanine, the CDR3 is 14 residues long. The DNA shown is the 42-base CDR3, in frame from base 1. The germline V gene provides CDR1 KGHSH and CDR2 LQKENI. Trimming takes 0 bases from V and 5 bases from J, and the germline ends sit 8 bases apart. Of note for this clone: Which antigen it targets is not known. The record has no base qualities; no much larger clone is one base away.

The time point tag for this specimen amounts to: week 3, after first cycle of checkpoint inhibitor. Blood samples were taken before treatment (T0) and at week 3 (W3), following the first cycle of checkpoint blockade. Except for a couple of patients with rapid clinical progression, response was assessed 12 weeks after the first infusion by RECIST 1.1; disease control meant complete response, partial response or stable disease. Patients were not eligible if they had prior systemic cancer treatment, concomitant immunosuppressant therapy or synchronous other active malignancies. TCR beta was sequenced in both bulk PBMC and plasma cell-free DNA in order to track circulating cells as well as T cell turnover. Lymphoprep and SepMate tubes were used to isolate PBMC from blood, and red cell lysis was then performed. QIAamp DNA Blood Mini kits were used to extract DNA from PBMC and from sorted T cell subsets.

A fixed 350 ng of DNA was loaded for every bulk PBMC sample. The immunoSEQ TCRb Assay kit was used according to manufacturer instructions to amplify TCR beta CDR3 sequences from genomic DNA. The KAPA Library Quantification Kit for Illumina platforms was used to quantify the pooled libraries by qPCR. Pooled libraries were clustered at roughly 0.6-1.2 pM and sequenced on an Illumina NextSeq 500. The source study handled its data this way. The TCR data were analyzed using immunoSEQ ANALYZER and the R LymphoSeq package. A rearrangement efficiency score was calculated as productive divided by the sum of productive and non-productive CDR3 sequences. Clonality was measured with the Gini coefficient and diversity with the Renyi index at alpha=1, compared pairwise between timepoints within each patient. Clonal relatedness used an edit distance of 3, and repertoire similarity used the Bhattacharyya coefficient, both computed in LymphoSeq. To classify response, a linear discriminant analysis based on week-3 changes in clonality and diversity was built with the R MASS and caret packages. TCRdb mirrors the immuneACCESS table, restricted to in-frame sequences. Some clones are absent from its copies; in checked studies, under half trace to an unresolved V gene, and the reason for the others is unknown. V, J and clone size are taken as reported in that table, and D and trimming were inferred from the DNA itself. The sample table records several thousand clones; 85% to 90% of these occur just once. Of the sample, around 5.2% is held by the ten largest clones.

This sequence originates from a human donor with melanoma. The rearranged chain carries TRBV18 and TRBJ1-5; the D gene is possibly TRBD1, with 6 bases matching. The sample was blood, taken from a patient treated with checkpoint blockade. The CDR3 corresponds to CASSPPRGDQPQHF. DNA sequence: TGTGCCAGCTCACCACCGAGGGGGGATCAGCCCCAGCATTTT.